What follows are 25 T cell receptor beta chains derived from one specimen sequenced in a study of blood T cell repertoires in COVID-19. The protocol was immunoSEQ multiplex PCR, while the TCRdb copy is restricted to in-frame clones and leaves out a portion. The table lists over 200,000 clones, 75% to 90% of them singletons. Sequencing was performed on peripheral blood. Every receptor here comes from a man aged 25-45 years with COVID-19, enrolled during active disease.

The chain has TRBV28 and TRBJ2-3, with 8 bases that match TRBD2. The V gene's germline CDR1 is MDHEN and CDR2 SYDVKM. With 3 bases clipped from V and 5 bases from J, the junction kept 4 bases outside the gene matches. The CDR3 totals 14 residues. The CDR3 loop is CASSLGTSVDTQYF. The CDR3 DNA reads as TGTGCCAGCAGTTTGGGGACTAGTGTAGATACGCAGTATTTT.

This clone came up a few times. This chain links TRBV11-3 with TRBJ1-1; no clear D gene. Trimming left V 1 base short and J 3 bases short, with 6 bases between. Germline lookup yields CDR1 SGHNT and CDR2 YENEEA. The CDR3 covers 13 residues. CDR3 nucleotides: TGTGCCAGCAGCTTAGCTGGGCACACTGAAGCTTTCTTT. This encodes CASSLAGHTEAFF.

The genes are TRBV6-2 or TRBV6-3 and TRBJ1-5; D possibly corresponds to TRBD1 (5 bases). This CDR3 contains 13 residues. CDR1 and CDR2 from the germline V gene are MNHEY and SVGEGT. Trimming stripped 0 bases from V and 6 bases from J, with 6 bases between. The CDR3 here is CASSYSGLQPQHF. The CDR3 DNA reads TGTGCCAGCAGTTACTCGGGACTTCAGCCCCAGCATTTT.

V is TRBV10-2 and J is TRBJ1-2; the match to TRBD1 covers 8 bases. The length of the CDR3 is 12 residues. J was trimmed by 7 bases and V by 6 bases; bases with no gene match: 4. CDR1 and CDR2 (germline): WSHSY, SAAADI. CDR3 nucleotides: TGCGCCAGCAGCCCGGACAGGGTTGGCTACACCTTC. The encoded protein is CASSPDRVGYTF.

The table lists this clone with a count of one. The chain is built from TRBV18 and TRBJ1-1; D remains unclear. The CDR3 sequence is 14 residues long. CDR1 KGHSH and CDR2 LQKENI come from the germline V gene. V lost 6 bases, J lost 1 base, and 12 bases lay in between. The CDR3 sequence is CASSLGSANTEAFF. The CDR3 DNA sequence: TGTGCCAGCTCTCTAGGCTCGGCGAACACTGAAGCTTTCTTT.

The rearrangement joins TRBV24-1 to TRBJ2-7, with 7 nucleotides matching TRBD2. Looked up from germline, CDR1 is KGHDR and CDR2 is SFDVKD. The CDR3 is 16 residues long. With 1 base clipped from V and 1 base from J, the junction kept 6 bases outside the gene matches. The CDR3 DNA reads TGTGCCACCAGTGATTTCACCCGGGAGGAGTCCTACGAGCAGTACTTC. Translation: CATSDFTREESYEQYF.

The V gene is TRBV5-4, the J gene TRBJ1-2; a possible D gene is TRBD1 (6 bases). V gave up 4 bases and J gave up 2 bases, with 9 bases separating them. The CDR3 is made up of 13 amino acids. Germline CDR1 reads SGHNT; CDR2 reads YYREEE (reference sequence). CDR3 residues: CASSPDRNYGYTF. CDR3 sequence (DNA): TGTGCCAGCAGCCCGGACAGAAACTATGGCTACACCTTC.

The V and J genes are TRBV18 and TRBJ1-5, with D tentatively TRBD1 (5 bases). The V end was cut by 3 bases, the J end by 0 bases, with 15 bases between. The CDR3 runs to 17 residues. CDR1 and CDR2 from the germline V gene are KGHSH and LQKENI. This chain's CDR3 is CASSPPGGSYSNQPQHF. The CDR3, as DNA: TGTGCCAGCTCACCCCCCGGGGGTTCCTATAGCAATCAGCCCCAGCATTTT.

V usage is TRBV6-5 and J usage is TRBJ2-3; 8 nucleotides agree with TRBD2. The CDR3 contains 16 residues. V lost 0 bases, J lost 5 bases, and 7 bases stayed unmatched. The germline gives CDR1 MNHEY, CDR2 SVGAGI. The CDR3 loop reads CASSYSFGGELDTQYF. The CDR3 DNA is TGTGCCAGCAGTTACTCATTCGGGGGGGAGCTAGATACGCAGTATTTT.

The genes are TRBV2 and TRBJ1-4; D remains unclear. CDR1 SNHLY and CDR2 FYNNEI come from the germline V gene. The CDR3 loop spans 13 amino acids. V lost 6 bases and J 6 bases, leaving 11 bases between the germline ends. CDR3 in DNA: TGTGCCAGCAGACAAGTGGAGGATGAAAAACTGTTTTTT. Its translation: CASRQVEDEKLFF.

This chain connects TRBV29-1 to TRBJ1-2; 7 nucleotides agree with TRBD1. Trimming at V came to 4 bases and at J to 0 bases, leaving 2 bases not matched to a gene. CDR1 and CDR2 (germline): SQVTM, ANQGSEA. The CDR3 runs 13 residues. CDR3 sequence (DNA): TGCAGCGTTGGGGACAGATCTAACTATGGCTACACCTTC. It yields the protein CSVGDRSNYGYTF.

The CDR3 protein is CASSLGSDRNQPQHF. CDR3 nucleotide sequence: TGTGCCAGCAGCTTAGGGTCCGACAGAAATCAGCCCCAGCATTTT. The V call is TRBV7-2, the J call TRBJ1-5; a weak D match, TRBD1 (5 bases). The germline V and J ends were trimmed by 1 base and 4 bases, with 11 bases remaining between them. The CDR3 loop spans 15 amino acids. Germline V gene sequence: CDR1 SGHTA, CDR2 FQGNSA. Full variable domain (rest looked up from reference TRBV7-2 and TRBJ1-5): GAGVSQSPSNKVTEKGKDVELRCDPISGHTALYWYRQSLGQGLEFLIYFQGNSAPDKSGLPSDRFSAERTGGSVSTLTIQRTQQEDSAVYLCASSLGSDRNQPQHFGDGTRLSIL.

The chain links TRBV5-6 to TRBJ1-1; D perhaps matches TRBD1 (6 bases). Germline V gene sequence: CDR1 SGHDT, CDR2 YYEEEE. The CDR3 is 15 residues long. V lost 1 base to trimming and J lost 1 base, with 11 bases between them. CDR3 region: CASSLYRERNTEAFF. CDR3 DNA: TGTGCCAGCAGCTTGTACAGGGAAAGGAACACTGAAGCTTTCTTT.

The rearrangement uses TRBV5-1 and TRBJ2-1, with 7 bases fitting TRBD1. CDR3 size: 16 residues. From germline, CDR1 is SGHRS and CDR2 YFSETQ. V shed 1 base and J 0 bases; nucleotides not matched to a gene: 4. CDR3 nucleotide sequence: TGCGCCAGCAGCTTGCGGACAGGAAGCTCCTACAATGAGCAGTTCTTC. Its translation is CASSLRTGSSYNEQFF.

This sequence joins TRBV5-1 and TRBJ2-1; 7 bases are a match to TRBD1. The CDR3 sequence is 13 residues long. With V trimmed by 1 base and J by 7 bases, 2 bases remained unmatched. Looked up from germline, CDR1 is SGHRS and CDR2 is YFSETQ. The DNA for the CDR3 is TGCGCCAGCAGCTTGTCACAGGGGAATGAGCAGTTCTTC. It is translated as CASSLSQGNEQFF. Filled out from reference TRBV5-1 and TRBJ2-1, the complete variable domain reads KAGVTQTPRYLIKTRGQQVTLSCSPISGHRSVSWYQQTPGQGLQFLFEYFSETQRNKGNFPGRFSGRQFSNSRSEMNVSTLELGDSALYLCASSLSQGNEQFFGPGTRLTVL.

The rearrangement uses TRBV4-2 and TRBJ1-2; D perhaps matches TRBD1 (6 bases). This CDR3 is built from 16 residues. The V gene lost 0 bases and the J gene lost 4 bases, with 15 bases spanning the gap. Germline loops: CDR1 LGHNA, CDR2 YNFKEQ. This chain's CDR3 is CASSQERPTGLYGYTF. CDR3 sequence (DNA): TGTGCCAGCAGCCAAGAACGTCCGACAGGTCTCTATGGCTACACCTTC.

The chain has TRBV2 and TRBJ1-2; 8 nucleotides match TRBD1. This CDR3 is built from 15 residues. Germline CDR1 SNHLY, CDR2 FYNNEI. The ends lost 6 bases at V and 4 bases at J; junction bases unmatched: 10. CDR3 loop: CASSFRGRIGYGYTF. DNA of the CDR3: TGTGCCAGCAGCTTCAGGGGGCGTATTGGCTATGGCTACACCTTC.

CDR3 in amino acids: CASSAQGAQAFF. CDR3 coding DNA: TGTGCCAGCAGTGCACAGGGGGCGCAAGCTTTCTTT. The chain employs TRBV6-2 or TRBV6-3 and TRBJ1-1; 9 bases are shared with TRBD1. V lost 5 bases, J lost 9 bases, and 4 bases stayed unmatched. The germline V gene encodes CDR1 MNHEY and CDR2 SVGEGT. There are 12 residues in the CDR3.

The chain is built from TRBV18 and TRBJ2-1; 8 bases fit TRBD2. Per the germline V gene, CDR1 is KGHSH and CDR2 is LQKENI. The CDR3 is made up of 15 amino acids. Germline trimming cut 2 bases from V and 8 bases from J; bases unmatched to any gene: 8. CDR3 region: CASSPTGGYADEQFF. CDR3 DNA sequence: TGTGCCAGCTCACCAACGGGAGGGTATGCAGATGAGCAGTTCTTC.

The genes are TRBV11-1 and TRBJ1-2; D possibly corresponds to TRBD1 (6 bases). Germline V gene sequence: CDR1 SGHAT, CDR2 FQDESV (reference sequence). V was clipped by 3 bases and J by 5 bases, with 10 bases between them. The CDR3 is 13 residues long. The CDR3, as DNA: TGTGCCAGCAGCTTCTCACAGGGTTATGGCTACACCTTC. Translation gives CASSFSQGYGYTF.

The chain is built from TRBV6-5 and TRBJ2-2, with a possible D match to TRBD2 (7 bases). Germline V lookup: CDR1 MNHEY, CDR2 SVGAGI. The CDR3 length is 15 residues. The ends were cut back, 6 bases at V and 6 bases at J, with 17 bases in the middle. CDR3 sequence reads: CASSQAGARSGELFF. The CDR3 DNA is TGTGCCAGCAGCCAGGCGGGGGCTAGGTCCGGGGAGCTGTTTTTT.

The V and J genes are TRBV3-1 (or the pseudogene TRBV3-2) and TRBJ1-1; D may be TRBD1 (6 bases). This CDR3 spans 14 amino acids. Trimming took off 2 bases at V and 4 bases at J, with 11 bases between the two ends. CDR1 and CDR2 (germline): LGHDT, YNNKEL (reference sequence). CDR3 amino acids: CASSQIQGTTEAFF. The CDR3 DNA follows: TGTGCCAGCAGCCAAATCCAGGGGACCACTGAAGCTTTCTTT.

This rearrangement joins TRBV6-5 to TRBJ2-7; D is uncertain. Germline CDR1 MNHEY, CDR2 SVGAGI. The V end lost 2 bases, the J end lost 0 bases, and 8 bases lay between the germline ends. The CDR3 has 14 amino acids. In nucleotides, the CDR3 is TGTGCCAGCAGTTACCTTACGAGCTCCTACGAGCAGTACTTC. It encodes CASSYLTSSYEQYF.

This chain joins TRBV2 and TRBJ1-2, with D tentatively TRBD1 (5 bases). V was cut by 2 bases and J by 4 bases, with 17 bases left in between. This CDR3 has 16 amino acids. Germline V CDR1 and CDR2: SNHLY, FYNNEI. CDR3 bases: TGTGCCAGCAGTGAAACCCCAGGGTTGGTCGGCTATGGCTACACCTTC. It translates to CASSETPGLVGYGYTF.

The gene calls are TRBV27 and TRBJ2-7, with 9 nucleotides matching TRBD1. Germline assignment: CDR1 MNHEY and CDR2 SMNVEV (reference sequence). With V trimmed by 7 bases and J by 2 bases, 6 bases remained unmatched. The CDR3 sequence is 14 residues long. For the CDR3, the DNA is TGTGCCAGCATCCGGACAGGGGCTCCCTACGAGCAGTACTTC. Translated: CASIRTGAPYEQYF.